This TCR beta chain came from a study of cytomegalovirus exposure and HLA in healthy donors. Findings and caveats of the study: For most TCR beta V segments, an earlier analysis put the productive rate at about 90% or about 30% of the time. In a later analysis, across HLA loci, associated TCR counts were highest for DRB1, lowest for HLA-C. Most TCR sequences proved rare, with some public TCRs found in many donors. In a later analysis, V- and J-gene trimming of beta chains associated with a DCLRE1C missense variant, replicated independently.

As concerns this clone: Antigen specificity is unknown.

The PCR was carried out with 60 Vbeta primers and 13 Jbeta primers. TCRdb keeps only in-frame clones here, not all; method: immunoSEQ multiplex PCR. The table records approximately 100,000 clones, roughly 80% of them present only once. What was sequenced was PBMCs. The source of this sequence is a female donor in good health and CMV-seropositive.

The CDR3 DNA reads TGTGCCAGTAGTACTACGACGGGGCAGGGGCCGGGATCCAACTATGGCTACACCTTC. Its protein is CASSTTTGQGPGSNYGYTF. This chain uses TRBV19 with TRBJ1-2; a weak D match, TRBD1 (6 bases). In germline, CDR1 is LNHDA, CDR2 SQIVND (reference sequence). The CDR3 covers 19 residues. Trimming shortened V by 4 bases and J by 2 bases, and 26 bases separated the two germline ends.